The 27 T cell receptor beta chains given below trace back to one sample, sequenced in a study of cytotoxic CD8 clonotypes in ibrutinib-treated CLL. The protocol was immunoSEQ multiplex PCR, while the TCRdb copy is restricted to in-frame clones and leaves out a portion. This sample has around 41,000 clones, with 55% to 75% found just once. Source: PBMCs, taken at disease progression, from a patient treated with ibrutinib. The receptors shown here come from a human donor with chronic lymphocytic leukemia.

Regarding this clone: The same CDR3 arises from other DNA sequences in this sample as well. The chain uses TRBV5-4 and TRBJ1-2; D gene unclear. The CDR3 contains 13 residues. Per germline, CDR1 SGHNT and CDR2 YYREEE (reference sequence). The V and J ends lost 2 bases and 2 bases respectively, with 7 bases between them. CDR3 loop: CASSLDGNYGYTF. The CDR3, as DNA: TGTGCCAGCAGCTTAGACGGGAACTATGGCTACACCTTC.

The chain joins TRBV10-1 to TRBJ2-3; no clear D. CDR3 length equals 14 residues. Germline V CDR1 and CDR2: WNHNN, SYGVQD (reference sequence). V gave up 4 bases and J gave up 3 bases, with 11 bases separating them. CDR3 in DNA: TGCGCCAGCAGTGCCCCGAGCCGGACAGATACGCAGTATTTT. Its translation: CASSAPSRTDTQYF.

This chain links TRBV28 with TRBJ2-7, with D unclear. V was cut by 4 bases and J by 0 bases, with 4 bases left in between. Germline V gives CDR1 MDHEN, CDR2 SYDVKM. The CDR3 is 12 residues long. The CDR3 DNA reads TGTGCCAGCAGTTGGGACTCCTACGAGCAGTACTTC. Protein: CASSWDSYEQYF.

This clone came up a few times. The chain carries TRBV21-1 and TRBJ1-5; the table assigns TRBD1, which was not confirmed against the DNA. TRBV21-1 is assigned pseudogene status. CDR3 length: 21 amino acids. For the CDR3, the DNA is TGTGCCAGCAGCAAAAAACGATCCGGGACAGGGGTGATTGTAAGCAATCAGCCCCAGCATTTT. It specifies CASSKKRSGTGVIVSNQPQHF.

This clone has only a few counts. The chain carries TRBV5-1 and TRBJ2-5, with D uncertain. Per germline, CDR1 SGHRS and CDR2 YFSETQ. Trimming stripped 4 bases from V and 1 base from J, with 8 bases between. This CDR3 comprises 13 residues. CDR3: CASSRTPQETQYF. The CDR3 nucleotides read TGCGCCAGCAGCCGGACCCCCCAAGAGACCCAGTACTTC.

This chain links TRBV6-4 with TRBJ2-3; perhaps TRBD1 as D (6 bases). V shed 3 bases and J shed 5 bases, with 12 bases lying between them. The V gene's germline CDR1 is MRHNA and CDR2 SNTAGT. The CDR3 length is 14 residues. CDR3 bases: TGTGCCAGCAGTGAAAACAGGGCGGTAGATACGCAGTATTTT. This codes for CASSENRAVDTQYF.

The rearrangement uses TRBV19 and TRBJ2-7, with 8 bases fitting TRBD1. Per germline, CDR1 LNHDA and CDR2 SQIVND (reference sequence). The CDR3 is 14 amino acids. V shed 4 bases and J 3 bases; nucleotides not matched to a gene: 5. The CDR3 coding sequence is TGTGCCAGTAGTAGCGGACAGGGACTCTACGAGCAGTACTTC. Amino acid sequence: CASSSGQGLYEQYF.

The chain links TRBV28 to TRBJ1-2; D not certain. This CDR3 comprises 13 residues. The V end lost 5 bases, the J end lost 0 bases, and 7 bases lay between the germline ends. Germline V gene data show CDR1 as MDHEN and CDR2 as SYDVKM. The CDR3 region has the DNA TGTGCCAGCAGTCTGGACCCTAACTATGGCTACACCTTC. It yields the protein CASSLDPNYGYTF.

This chain uses TRBV5-8 with TRBJ1-5; 7 nucleotides agree with TRBD1. V gave up 6 bases and J gave up 3 bases; unmatched junction bases: 3. Germline V gene data show CDR1 as SGHTS and CDR2 as YDEGEE. The CDR3 is made up of 13 amino acids. The CDR3 loop is CASNGQDNQPQHF. The DNA for the CDR3 is TGTGCCAGCAACGGACAGGACAATCAGCCCCAGCATTTT.

J is TRBJ1-1 and V is TRBV13; maybe TRBD1 (5 bases). The germline CDR1 and CDR2 sequences are PRHDT and FYEKMQ (reference sequence). The CDR3 is 11 residues long. Trimming left V 7 bases short and J 4 bases short, with 7 bases between. The CDR3, as DNA: TGTGCCAGCACCCAGGGCACTGAAGCTTTCTTT. Translation: CASTQGTEAFF.

The V gene is TRBV11-1, the J gene TRBJ2-1, with D tentatively TRBD1 (5 bases). Germline values: CDR1 SGHAT, CDR2 FQDESV (reference sequence). V lost 3 bases to trimming and J lost 4 bases, with 10 bases between them. This CDR3 region has 14 residues. The CDR3 here is CASSLGRDYNEQFF. CDR3 sequence (DNA): TGTGCCAGCAGCTTGGGCAGGGATTACAATGAGCAGTTCTTC.

The chain links TRBV2 to TRBJ1-5, with no clear D. The CDR3 totals 16 residues. The germline CDR1 and CDR2 sequences are SNHLY and FYNNEI. Trimming took 6 bases from V and 2 from J, leaving 17 bases between them. The DNA of the CDR3 is TGTGCCAGCAGCCCCTTTTTGGGAGGCGGCAATCAGCCCCAGCATTTT. Amino acids: CASSPFLGGGNQPQHF.

The V and J genes are TRBV7-9 and TRBJ2-1; 13 positions agree with TRBD2. Germline assignment: CDR1 SEHNR and CDR2 FQNEAQ (reference sequence). This CDR3 contains 15 residues. The V gene end was trimmed by 6 bases and the J gene end by 4 bases; junction bases not matched to a gene: 3. The CDR3 DNA follows: TGTGCCAGCAGGGGGACTAGCGGGACATACAATGAGCAGTTCTTC. It is translated as CASRGTSGTYNEQFF. The full variable domain, completed using reference TRBV7-9 and TRBJ2-1, is DTGVSQNPRHKITKRGQNVTFRCDPISEHNRLYWYRQTLGQGPEFLTYFQNEAQLEKSRLLSDRFSAERPKGSFSTLEIQRTEQGDSAMYLCASRGTSGTYNEQFFGPGTRLTVL.

The chain joins TRBV13 to TRBJ2-3; D is unresolved. The germline V gene has CDR1 PRHDT and CDR2 FYEKMQ (reference sequence). This CDR3 contains 16 residues. V dropped 2 bases and J dropped 1 base, with 13 bases sitting between them. Written as DNA, the CDR3 is TGTGCCAGCAGCTTATTGGCCTCCCCCCGCACAGATACGCAGTATTTT. Translated, it gives CASSLLASPRTDTQYF. The full variable domain, rest sourced from reference TRBV13 and TRBJ2-3, is AAGVIQSPRHLIKEKRETATLKCYPIPRHDTVYWYQQGPGQDPQFLISFYEKMQSDKGSIPDRFSAQQFSDYHSELNMSSLELGDSALYFCASSLLASPRTDTQYFGPGTRLTVL.

The gene calls are TRBV18 and TRBJ2-2; D not certain. The CDR3 has 15 amino acids. The germline CDR1 and CDR2 sequences are KGHSH and LQKENI. The V end lost 4 bases, the J end lost 0 bases, and 9 bases lay between the germline ends. The DNA of the CDR3 is TGTGCCAGCTCACTAGGGAACACGAACACCGGGGAGCTGTTTTTT. Encoded protein: CASSLGNTNTGELFF.

This rearrangement joins TRBV27 to TRBJ2-5, with TRBD1 identical over 7 bases. There are 13 residues in the CDR3. The ends lost 8 bases at V and 5 bases at J; junction bases unmatched: 8. The germline V gene encodes CDR1 MNHEY and CDR2 SMNVEV (reference sequence). In DNA, the CDR3 is TGTGCCAGCGGTCGACAGGGTTCGGAGACCCAGTACTTC. Protein product: CASGRQGSETQYF.

The CDR3 spells CASSFYGTGGRTNYGYTF. The CDR3 region has the DNA TGTGCCAGCAGCTTTTATGGGACAGGGGGACGAACTAACTATGGCTACACCTTC. The V gene is TRBV7-6, the J gene TRBJ1-2; 11 bases agree with TRBD1. Germline V gene data show CDR1 as SGHVS and CDR2 as FNYEAQ. The J segment lost 0 bases and the V segment lost 3 bases, leaving 9 bases of the junction unmatched. This CDR3 has 18 amino acids.

This chain links TRBV27 with TRBJ1-2; unclear D gene. Germline CDR1 is MNHEY and CDR2 is SMNVEV (reference sequence). V was shortened by 8 bases and J by 0 bases, with 19 bases between the two germline ends. The CDR3 covers 16 residues. CDR3 bases: TGTGCCAGCGCCAGCACCTCCCTCCCCGCTAACTATGGCTACACCTTC. It specifies CASASTSLPANYGYTF.

CDR3 residues: CASRGTPTNTGELFF. CDR3 sequence (DNA): TGTGCCAGCAGGGGGACACCAACGAACACCGGGGAGCTGTTTTTT. The chain has TRBV2 and TRBJ2-2; D might be TRBD1 (6 bases). Trimming shortened V by 6 bases and J by 0 bases, and 11 bases separated the two germline ends. Looked up from germline, CDR1 is SNHLY and CDR2 is FYNNEI. The length of the CDR3 is 15 residues.

The chain couples TRBV11-3 to TRBJ2-1; D not resolved. Germline CDR1 SGHNT, CDR2 YENEEA. The CDR3 covers 17 residues. V gave up 4 bases and J gave up 0 bases, with 16 bases separating them. In DNA, the CDR3 is TGTGCCAGCAGCTCAAAGTCGTTGGCGGTCTCCTACAATGAGCAGTTCTTC. It specifies CASSSKSLAVSYNEQFF. The variable domain in full, with the rest retrieved from reference TRBV11-3 and TRBJ2-1, is EAGVVQSPRYKIIEKKQPVAFWCNPISGHNTLYWYLQNLGQGPELLIRYENEEAVDDSQLPKDRFSAERLKGVDSTLKIQPAELGDSAVYLCASSSKSLAVSYNEQFFGPGTRLTVL.

The genes are TRBV25-1 and TRBJ2-1; 7 bases fit TRBD2. After removal of 1 base from V and 5 bases from J, the junction contained 11 bases not matched to a gene. This CDR3 region has 17 residues. Germline CDR1 MGHDK, CDR2 SYGVNS. CDR3 region: CASSESAGKDHHNEQFF. The CDR3 nucleotides are TGTGCCAGCAGTGAATCAGCGGGAAAGGACCATCACAATGAGCAGTTCTTC.

The chain links TRBV10-3 to TRBJ1-1; 10 positions agree with TRBD1. V shed 10 bases and J 4 bases; nucleotides not matched to a gene: 9. This CDR3 is built from 14 residues. Germline CDR1 ENHRY, CDR2 SYGVKD. CDR3 in amino acids: CATTGTGVVTEAFF. CDR3 DNA sequence: TGTGCCACAACCGGGACAGGGGTAGTCACTGAAGCTTTCTTT.

This rearrangement joins TRBV5-1 to TRBJ2-7; D not certain. Trimming removed 0 bases at V and 1 base at J, with 11 bases between. The CDR3 sequence is 15 residues long. Germline assignment: CDR1 SGHRS and CDR2 YFSETQ. CDR3 in DNA: TGCGCCAGCAGCTTGGTTCCGGTACAGTCCTACGAGCAGTACTTC. Its protein is CASSLVPVQSYEQYF. Variable domain in full (rest from reference TRBV5-1 and TRBJ2-7): KAGVTQTPRYLIKTRGQQVTLSCSPISGHRSVSWYQQTPGQGLQFLFEYFSETQRNKGNFPGRFSGRQFSNSRSEMNVSTLELGDSALYLCASSLVPVQSYEQYFGPGTRLTVT.

This sequence joins TRBV19 and TRBJ1-5; D is unresolved. Germline CDR1 is LNHDA and CDR2 is SQIVND (reference sequence). This CDR3 region has 16 residues. V was pared by 4 bases and J by 0 bases, with 13 bases between. CDR3 bases: TGTGCCAGTAGTACTTTGAGGGTCCCTAGCAATCAGCCCCAGCATTTT. It yields the protein CASSTLRVPSNQPQHF.

This clone was observed a handful of times. The rearrangement uses TRBV5-5 and TRBJ2-1, with D tentatively TRBD2 (5 bases). The CDR3 is made up of 14 amino acids. Between the trimmed V and J ends, which lost 3 bases and 4 bases, there was a span of 11 bases. CDR1 is SGHKS, CDR2 YYEKEE, per germline (reference sequence). The CDR3 loop is CASSSPGSYNEQFF. The CDR3 bases are TGTGCCAGCAGCTCACCGGGGAGTTACAATGAGCAGTTCTTC.

This chain joins TRBV18 and TRBJ2-1; D is ambiguous. This CDR3 region has 15 residues. Germline V gene lookup returns CDR1 KGHSH and CDR2 LQKENI. Trimming took off 0 bases at V and 0 bases at J, with 6 bases between the two ends. The CDR3 region has the DNA TGTGCCAGCTCACCACCGTCCACCTCCTACAATGAGCAGTTCTTC. The encoded protein is CASSPPSTSYNEQFF.

The CDR3 DNA reads TGTGCCAGCAGCCCCCTTAGCGGGAGGGCCTACAATGAGCAGTTCTTC. Translation gives CASSPLSGRAYNEQFF. The rearrangement links TRBV27 to TRBJ2-1, with TRBD2 identical over 11 bases. The germline V gene has CDR1 MNHEY and CDR2 SMNVEV (reference sequence). The CDR3 length is 16 residues. Trimming removed 6 bases from V and 2 bases from J; junction bases left unmatched: 6.